This entry describes one T cell receptor (beta chain). Trimming cost V 5 bases and J 1 base, with 14 bases left between them. Germline loops: CDR1 MDHEN, CDR2 SYDVKM. CDR3 length equals 15 residues. Authors' analysis steps: Scientists estimated how many nucleated cells there were by amplifying reference gene primers. Data came from immunoSEQ multiplex PCR; TCRdb stores just in-frame clones and leaves some out. The DNA was the basis for D and trimming; V, J and clone size are from that table. The repertoire holds some 270,000 clones, with approximately 85% as singletons. The data were taken from a study of blood T cell repertoires in COVID-19. Researchers sorted participants into cohorts using their self-reported clinical history.

This receptor was identified in a young woman who had recovered from COVID-19. Specimen: PBMCs or T cells enriched from blood (not recorded which). This chain joins TRBV28 and TRBJ1-1; no clear D gene. The DNA of the CDR3 is TGTGCCAGCAGTAGCGGCAGGAGGGAGAACACTGAAGCTTTCTTT. Protein: CASSSGRRENTEAFF.